A single T cell receptor (beta chain) is shown here with its context. This sample was taken from a study of tumor-infiltrating lymphocytes in primary liver carcinoma. DNA and RNA were both co-extracted from about 20-30 mg of bulk tissue that had not been sorted. Patients had chronic HBV infection and were treatment-naive. The study sampled five separate regions from each tumor. The germline V gene has CDR1 SGHAT and CDR2 FQNNGV. Trimming took 5 bases from V and 5 from J, leaving 28 bases between them. The CDR3 totals 18 residues. Production of TCR beta cDNA used 500 ng total RNA together with a constant-region primer. Library construction for TCR beta comprised three nested multiplex PCR rounds performed with slightly modified ARM-PCR. Rounds one and two of PCR, each of approximately 11 cycles, were primed with TRBV1-TRBV30 forward primers and a C-beta reverse primer. TCRdb reprocessed the multiplex PCR reads with MiXCR, giving one entry per CDR3 protein. Among some 94,000 distinct CDR3 sequences, approximately 71% were seen once, and the ten largest hold more than 8%.

This TCR was recovered from a woman in her sixties with primary liver carcinoma and hepatitis B virus infection. V and J are TRBV11-2 and TRBJ2-7; the D gene is possibly TRBD1 (6 bases). The sample comprised liver tumor tissue from sampling region 5. Noted subset: tumor region T5, tumor centre. The DNA for the CDR3 is TGTGCCAGCAGCGAGGGTCAGGGGTTGGCTGGACTTTATAACGAGCAGTACTTC. Protein: CASSEGQGLAGLYNEQYF.